This T cell receptor (beta chain) was sequenced during a study of monozygotic twins with inflammatory bowel disease. Whole-study findings and limits: Sharing of clonotypes with others was lower in IBD patients than in healthy twins, and this was especially so with disease activity. IBD patients showed reduced TCRbeta diversity (inverse Simpson) versus healthy co-twins. Distinguishing T cell subtypes was not possible.

UMIs were attached via template switching, each with a 6-nucleotide sample barcode. TCRdb reworked the 5' RACE reads into one entry per CDR3 protein, no DNA. The sample includes approximately 400,000 distinct CDR3 sequences. On this clonotype itself: Its cognate antigen is unknown.

This clonotype was sampled from a human donor with ulcerative colitis or Crohn's disease, or a healthy co-twin of an affected twin (not recorded which). The specimen was blood.

This CDR3 reads CSLNLAGTSASEQFF. The chain combines TRBV20-1 with TRBJ2-1; there is no DNA to check the TCRdb D call of TRBD2. The germline V gene encodes CDR1 DFQATT and CDR2 SNEGSKA (reference sequence). CDR3 length: 15 residues.